This T cell receptor beta chain was identified in a study of OX40 agonist ivuxolimab in advanced cancers. Study-wide context: The dose of intravenous ivuxolimab that patients received every 2 weeks ranged from 0.01 to 10 mg/kg. Findings and limits, study-wide: The authors did not determine the antigen specificity of the expanded peripheral T cells. Among the nonresponders, some also had low normalized T-cell clonal expansion.

Patients were ineligible given autoimmune disease history or systemic immunosuppression. Data came from immunoSEQ multiplex PCR; TCRdb stores just in-frame clones and leaves some out. The sample shows 77,000 or so clones, approximately 86% of them seen only once. The CDR3 is 14 amino acids. Germline CDR1 and CDR2: ENHRY and SYGVKD. Deletions cut 7 bases from V and 0 bases from J, with 12 bases between. On this clone: The antigen remains unidentified.

This clonotype was sampled from an adult with an advanced solid tumor such as melanoma, head and neck, liver or kidney cancer. V usage is TRBV10-3 and J usage is TRBJ1-1; D is undetermined. Sample: CD4+ or CD8+ T cells sorted from blood, taken in a trial of the OX40 agonist ivuxolimab. The CDR3 protein is CAITKKGVNTEAFF. The CDR3 bases are TGTGCCATCACTAAGAAAGGTGTGAACACTGAAGCTTTCTTT.